The clone carrying this T cell receptor (beta chain) was counted at least ten times. The antigen remains unidentified. V was trimmed by 4 bases and J by 0 bases, leaving 12 bases between them. The CDR3 contains 15 residues. Per the germline V gene, CDR1 is SGHNT and CDR2 is YYREEE (reference sequence). The sample is drawn from a study of beta chain features in type 1 diabetes. The study's findings and limits: Whether HLA type affects TCRB rearrangement stayed undetermined in the present work. Over-representation of high TCR-expressing cells was a possible consequence of cDNA sequencing. The study found moderately but significantly shorter TCRB CDR3s in all four CD4+ subsets of Type 1 diabetes patients.

Sequencing targeted expressed TCRB transcripts, as all isolated RNA had been reverse transcribed. Here immunoSEQ multiplex PCR was the method, and the copy in TCRdb shows in-frame clones only, minus some. Among more than 300,000 clones listed, 9.6% were seen once. The sequence derives from a man aged 25 to 45 with type 1 diabetes. The V call is TRBV5-4, the J call TRBJ2-3, with a tentative D call TRBD1 (6 bases). The sequenced sample was central memory CD4+ T cells from blood. The CDR3 here is CASSRTERSTDTQYF. The CDR3, as DNA: TGTGCCAGCAGCCGGACAGAACGCAGCACAGATACGCAGTATTTT.